A single sample gave rise to the 4 T cell receptor beta chains below, sequenced in a study of Graves' ophthalmopathy and Graves' hyperthyroidism. Amplification of TCR beta CDR3 regions used RNA transcripts. HTBI-primed first-round RT-PCR preceded second-round multiplex PCR. TCRdb reprocessed the multiplex PCR reads via MiXCR and lists one record per CDR3 protein. The table shows about 620,000 distinct CDR3 sequences, with approximately 22% occurring only once. The sequenced sample was peripheral blood. The receptors were sampled from a woman under 30 with stable Graves' hyperthyroidism. Some clones in this sample may be carry-over from other donors' samples.

This clonotype has a count of ten or more. As DNA, the CDR3 is TGTGCCAGCAGCCGAGACACGAAGAACACTGAAGCTTTCTTT. This sequence encodes CASSRDTKNTEAFF. This rearrangement joins TRBV14 to TRBJ1-1; D unresolved. From germline, CDR1 is SGHDN and CDR2 FVKESK. This CDR3 spans 14 amino acids. Deletions cut 4 bases from V and 1 base from J, with 10 bases between.

This clonotype was observed many times. The CDR3: CASSWGSGSLETQYF. Here the CDR3 DNA reads TGTGCCAGCAGCTGGGGTAGCGGGAGCCTAGAGACCCAGTACTTC. This chain connects TRBV7-2 to TRBJ2-5; 9 bases fit TRBD2. The CDR3 runs 15 residues. V shed 4 bases, J shed 4 bases, and the junction held 7 bases outside the gene matches. The germline V gene encodes CDR1 SGHTA and CDR2 FQGNSA.

In its sample, this clonotype was seen many times. One end of the junction fails to match germline, which may point to a read error. V gene TRBV28 combines with J gene TRBJ2-7; the match to TRBD2 covers 11 bases. CDR3 length: 13 amino acids. Per germline, CDR1 MDHEN and CDR2 SYDVKM. The CDR3 here is CASSFSASGRPDF. The DNA of the CDR3 is TGTGCCAGCAGTTTTTCGGCTAGCGGGAGGCCCGACTTC.

In this sample, this clonotype turned up many times. This rearrangement joins TRBV2 to TRBJ1-5, with 12 bases aligning to TRBD1. CDR1 and CDR2 from the germline V gene are SNHLY and FYNNEI. J gave up 6 bases and V 6 bases, and 3 bases lay outside the gene matches. The CDR3 has 14 amino acids. CDR3: CASRGQGAFQPQHF. In DNA, the CDR3 is TGTGCCAGCAGGGGACAGGGGGCCTTTCAGCCCCAGCATTTT.